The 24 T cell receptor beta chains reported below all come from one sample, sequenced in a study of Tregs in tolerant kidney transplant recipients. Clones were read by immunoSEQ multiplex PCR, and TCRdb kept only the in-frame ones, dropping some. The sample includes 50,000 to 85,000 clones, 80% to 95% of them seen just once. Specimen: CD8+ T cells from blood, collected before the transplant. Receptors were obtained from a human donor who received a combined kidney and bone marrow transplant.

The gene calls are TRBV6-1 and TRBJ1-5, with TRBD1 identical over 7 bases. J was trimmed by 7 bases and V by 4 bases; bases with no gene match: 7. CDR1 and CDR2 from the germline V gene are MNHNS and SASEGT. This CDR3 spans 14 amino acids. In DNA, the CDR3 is TGTGCCAGCAGTGGAACAGGGGAGTACCAGCCCCAGCATTTT. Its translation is CASSGTGEYQPQHF.

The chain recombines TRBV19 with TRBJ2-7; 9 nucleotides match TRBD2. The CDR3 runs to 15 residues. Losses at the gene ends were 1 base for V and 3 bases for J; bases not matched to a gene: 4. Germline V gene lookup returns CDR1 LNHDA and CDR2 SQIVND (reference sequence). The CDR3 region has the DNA TGTGCCAGTAGTATAGGTGCGGGAGGGGGCTACGAGCAGTACTTC. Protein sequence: CASSIGAGGGYEQYF.

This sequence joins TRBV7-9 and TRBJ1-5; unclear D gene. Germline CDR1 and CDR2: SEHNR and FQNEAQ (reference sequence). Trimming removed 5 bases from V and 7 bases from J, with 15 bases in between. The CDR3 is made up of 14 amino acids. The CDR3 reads CASSIDYSRQPQHF. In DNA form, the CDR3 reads TGTGCCAGCAGCATAGATTACAGTCGACAGCCCCAGCATTTT.

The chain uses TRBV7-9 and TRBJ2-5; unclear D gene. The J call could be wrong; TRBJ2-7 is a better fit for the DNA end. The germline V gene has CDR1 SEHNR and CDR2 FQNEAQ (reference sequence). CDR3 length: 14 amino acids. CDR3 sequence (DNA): TGTGCCAGCAGCCCCCTTGGGGACTCCTACGAGCAGTACTTC. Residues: CASSPLGDSYEQYF.

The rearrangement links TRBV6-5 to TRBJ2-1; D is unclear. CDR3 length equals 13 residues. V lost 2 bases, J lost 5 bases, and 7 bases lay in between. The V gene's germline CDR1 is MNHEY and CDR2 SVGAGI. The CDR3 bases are TGTGCCAGCAGTTACACTACTAACAATGAGCAGTTCTTC. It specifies CASSYTTNNEQFF.

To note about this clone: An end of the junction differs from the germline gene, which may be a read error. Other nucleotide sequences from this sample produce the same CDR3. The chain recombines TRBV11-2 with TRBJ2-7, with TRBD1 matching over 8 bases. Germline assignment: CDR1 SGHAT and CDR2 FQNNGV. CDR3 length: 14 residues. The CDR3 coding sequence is TGTGCCAGCAGCCCGGACAGGGCGTTCTACGAGCAGTACTTT. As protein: CASSPDRAFYEQYF.

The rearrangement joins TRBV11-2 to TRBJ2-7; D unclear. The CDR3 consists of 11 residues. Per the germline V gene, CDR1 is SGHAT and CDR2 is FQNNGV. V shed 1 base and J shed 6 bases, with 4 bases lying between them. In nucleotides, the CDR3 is TGTGCCAGCAGCTTAGTGGCCGAGCAGTACTTC. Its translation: CASSLVAEQYF.

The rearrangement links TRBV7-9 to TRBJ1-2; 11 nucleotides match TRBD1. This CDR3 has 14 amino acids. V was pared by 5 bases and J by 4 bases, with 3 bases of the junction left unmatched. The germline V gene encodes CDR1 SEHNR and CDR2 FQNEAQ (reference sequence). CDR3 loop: CASSTGTGGYGYTF. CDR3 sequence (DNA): TGTGCCAGCAGCACCGGGACAGGGGGCTATGGCTACACCTTC.

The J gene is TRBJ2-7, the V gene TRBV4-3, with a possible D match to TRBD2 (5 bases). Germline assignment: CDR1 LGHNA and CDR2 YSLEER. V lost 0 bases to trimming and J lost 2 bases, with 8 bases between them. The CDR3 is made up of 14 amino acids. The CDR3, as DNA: TGCGCCAGCAGCCAAGAAACCGGGACCTACGAGCAGTACTTC. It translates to CASSQETGTYEQYF.

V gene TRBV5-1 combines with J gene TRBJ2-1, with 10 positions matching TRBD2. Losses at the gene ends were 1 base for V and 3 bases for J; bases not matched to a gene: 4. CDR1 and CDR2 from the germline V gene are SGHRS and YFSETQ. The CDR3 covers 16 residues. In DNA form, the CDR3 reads TGCGCCAGCAGCTTGAATAGCGGGGGGAGCTACAATGAGCAGTTCTTC. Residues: CASSLNSGGSYNEQFF.

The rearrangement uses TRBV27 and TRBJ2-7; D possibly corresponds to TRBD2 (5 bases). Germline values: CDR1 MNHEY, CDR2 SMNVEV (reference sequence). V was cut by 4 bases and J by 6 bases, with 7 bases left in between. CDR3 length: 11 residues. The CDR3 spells CASSSGGEQYF. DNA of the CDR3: TGTGCCAGCAGTTCAGGAGGCGAGCAGTACTTC.

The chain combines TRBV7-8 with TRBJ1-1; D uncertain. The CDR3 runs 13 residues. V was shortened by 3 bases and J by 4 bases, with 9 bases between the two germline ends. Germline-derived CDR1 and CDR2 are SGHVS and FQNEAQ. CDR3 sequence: CASSLGGSTEAFF. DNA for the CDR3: TGTGCCAGCAGCTTGGGCGGGAGCACTGAAGCTTTCTTT. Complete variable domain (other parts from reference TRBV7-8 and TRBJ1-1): GAGVSQSPRYKVAKRGQDVALRCDPISGHVSLFWYQQALGQGPEFLTYFQNEAQLDKSGLPSDRFFAERPEGSVSTLKIQRTQQEDSAVYLCASSLGGSTEAFFGQGTRLTVV.

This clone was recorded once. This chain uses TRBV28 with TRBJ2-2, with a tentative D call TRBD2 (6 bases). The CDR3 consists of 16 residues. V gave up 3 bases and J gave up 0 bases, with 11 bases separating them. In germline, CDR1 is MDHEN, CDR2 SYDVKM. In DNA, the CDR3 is TGTGCCAGCAGTTTGAGGGGACTTACGAACACCGGGGAGCTGTTTTTT. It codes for CASSLRGLTNTGELFF.

This chain's CDR3 is CASSIEGLAGENEQFF. The CDR3 DNA follows: TGCGCCAGCAGCATAGAGGGGCTAGCGGGAGAAAATGAGCAGTTCTTC. This chain joins TRBV23-1 and TRBJ2-1, with 10 bases fitting TRBD2. TRBV23-1 is treated as an ORF (open reading frame) with a function not yet certain. The CDR3 sequence is 16 residues long. V lost 6 bases and J lost 7; bases outside the gene matches: 12.

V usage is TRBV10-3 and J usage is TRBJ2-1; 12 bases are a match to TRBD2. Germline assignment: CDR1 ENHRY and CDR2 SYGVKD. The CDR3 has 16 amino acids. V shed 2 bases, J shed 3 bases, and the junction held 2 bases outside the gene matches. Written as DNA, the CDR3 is TGTGCCATCAGTGAGGGACTAGCGGGGATCTACAATGAGCAGTTCTTC. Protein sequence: CAISEGLAGIYNEQFF.

This chain's CDR3 is CASSGRDYSYEQYF. The CDR3 DNA reads TGTGCCAGCAGCGGCCGGGACTACTCCTACGAGCAGTACTTC. The chain combines TRBV7-9 with TRBJ2-7; 7 nucleotides align to TRBD2. This CDR3 is 14 amino acids long. V trimming: 5 bases; J trimming: 0 bases; junction bases outside the gene matches: 4. The germline gives CDR1 SEHNR, CDR2 FQNEAQ (reference sequence).

CDR3 in amino acids: CASSLGSGTSGSYNEQFF. The CDR3 coding sequence is TGTGCCAGCAGCTTGGGTAGCGGGACCTCAGGCTCCTACAATGAGCAGTTCTTC. The chain couples TRBV5-6 to TRBJ2-1, with TRBD2 matching 8 bases. This CDR3 contains 18 residues. V dropped 0 bases and J dropped 0; count of bases not matched to a gene: 8. The germline CDR1 and CDR2 sequences are SGHDT and YYEEEE.

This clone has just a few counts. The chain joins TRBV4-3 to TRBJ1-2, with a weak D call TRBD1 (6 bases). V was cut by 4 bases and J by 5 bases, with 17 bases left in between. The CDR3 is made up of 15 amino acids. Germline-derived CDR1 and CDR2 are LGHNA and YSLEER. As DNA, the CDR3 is TGCGCCAGCAGCCGCACTACAGGGAGAGCTTATGGCTACACCTTC. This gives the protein CASSRTTGRAYGYTF.

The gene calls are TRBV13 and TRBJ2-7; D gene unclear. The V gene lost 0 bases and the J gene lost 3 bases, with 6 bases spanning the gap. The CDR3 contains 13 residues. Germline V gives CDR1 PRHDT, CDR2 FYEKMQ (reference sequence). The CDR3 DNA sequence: TGTGCCAGCAGCTTAGGAGTGAGCTACGAGCAGTACTTC. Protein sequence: CASSLGVSYEQYF.

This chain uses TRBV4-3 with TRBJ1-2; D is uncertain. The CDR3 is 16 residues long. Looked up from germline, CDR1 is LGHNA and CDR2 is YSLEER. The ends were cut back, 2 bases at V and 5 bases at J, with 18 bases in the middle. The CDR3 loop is CASSQSQEMGSYGYTF. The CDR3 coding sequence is TGCGCCAGCAGCCAATCGCAGGAGATGGGGAGTTATGGCTACACCTTC.

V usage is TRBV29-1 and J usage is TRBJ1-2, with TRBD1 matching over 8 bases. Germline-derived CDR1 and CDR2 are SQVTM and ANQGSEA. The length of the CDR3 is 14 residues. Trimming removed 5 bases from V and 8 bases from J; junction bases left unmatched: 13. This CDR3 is CSVPTIQGDWGYTF. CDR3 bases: TGCAGCGTTCCTACCATACAGGGGGATTGGGGCTACACCTTC. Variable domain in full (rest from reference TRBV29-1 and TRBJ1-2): SAVISQKPSRDICQRGTSLTIQCQVDSQVTMMFWYRQQPGQSLTLIATANQGSEATYESGFVIDKFPISRPNLTFSTLTVSNMSPEDSSIYLCSVPTIQGDWGYTFGSGTRLTVV.

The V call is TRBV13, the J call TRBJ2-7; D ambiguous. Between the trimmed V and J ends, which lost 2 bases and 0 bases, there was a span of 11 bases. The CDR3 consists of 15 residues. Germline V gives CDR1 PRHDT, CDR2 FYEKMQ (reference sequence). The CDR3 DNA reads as TGTGCCAGCAGCTTACTGGCCGCTAGCTCCTACGAGCAGTACTTC. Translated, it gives CASSLLAASSYEQYF.

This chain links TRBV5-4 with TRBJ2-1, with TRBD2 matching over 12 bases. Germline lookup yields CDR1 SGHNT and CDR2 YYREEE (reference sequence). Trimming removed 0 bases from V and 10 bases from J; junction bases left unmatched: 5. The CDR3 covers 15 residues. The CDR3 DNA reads TGTGCCAGCAGCTTGGTAGCTAGCGGGGGGGAAGAGCAGTTCTTC. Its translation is CASSLVASGGEEQFF.

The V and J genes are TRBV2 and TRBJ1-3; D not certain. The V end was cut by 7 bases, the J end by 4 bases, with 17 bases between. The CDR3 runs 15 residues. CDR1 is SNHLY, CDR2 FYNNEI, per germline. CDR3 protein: CASTASAGPGNTIYF. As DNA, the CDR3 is TGTGCCAGCACAGCCTCTGCTGGGCCGGGAAACACCATATATTTT. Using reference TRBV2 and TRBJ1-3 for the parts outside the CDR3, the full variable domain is EPEVTQTPSHQVTQMGQEVILRCVPISNHLYFYWYRQILGQKVEFLVSFYNNEISEKSEIFDDQFSVERPDGSNFTLKIRSTKLEDSAMYFCASTASAGPGNTIYFGEGSWLTVV.